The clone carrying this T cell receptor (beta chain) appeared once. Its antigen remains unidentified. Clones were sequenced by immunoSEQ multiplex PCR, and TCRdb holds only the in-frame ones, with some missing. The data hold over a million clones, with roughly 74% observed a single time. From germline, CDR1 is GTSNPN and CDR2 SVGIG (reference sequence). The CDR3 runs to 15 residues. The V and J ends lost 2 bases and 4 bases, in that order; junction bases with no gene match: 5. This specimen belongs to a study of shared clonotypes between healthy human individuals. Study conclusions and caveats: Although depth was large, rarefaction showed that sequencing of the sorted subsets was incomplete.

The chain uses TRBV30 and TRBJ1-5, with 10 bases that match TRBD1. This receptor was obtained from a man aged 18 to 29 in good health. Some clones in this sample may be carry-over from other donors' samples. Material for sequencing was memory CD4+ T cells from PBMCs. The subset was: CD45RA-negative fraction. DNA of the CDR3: TGTGCCTGGAGTACAGGACAGGGGGAAAATCAGCCCCAGCATTTT. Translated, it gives CAWSTGQGENQPQHF.